Listed below are T cell receptor beta chains from one sample, sequenced in a study of blood T cell repertoires in COVID-19. Generated by immunoSEQ multiplex PCR, the TCRdb table keeps only in-frame clones and is missing some. The sample includes about 300,000 clones, about 91% seen only once; the top ten take approximately 1.6%. Sequenced sample: peripheral blood. These receptors all stem from a woman between 25 and 40 years old with COVID-19, enrolled during active disease. Each CDR3 is given with its conserved first and last residue. The D gene is left open where the match is weak. Not every row has a clone size; where given, it reads once, few, many or a size class.

j_call clone_size d_call v_call cdr3_nt cdr3_aa
TRBJ2-1 - - TRBV5-1 TGCGCCAGCAGCAAAGGAACCGGGACTGGCTTTGGAGAGCAGTTCTTC CASSKGTGTGFGEQFF
TRBJ2-1 - - TRBV19 TGTGCCAGTAGTACACAAACAGTCGACAATGAGCAGTTCTTC CASSTQTVDNEQFF
TRBJ2-2 once - TRBV24-1 TGTGCCACCAGTGATTTTTGGGGGGGCGGAAACACCGGGGAGCTGTTTTTT CATSDFWGGGNTGELFF
TRBJ1-1 once - TRBV4-1 TGCGCCAGCAGCCAAGGGGGGAGGTACACTGAAGCTTTCTTT CASSQGGRYTEAFF
TRBJ1-5 - - TRBV2 TGTGCCAGCAGTCCTATAAATCAGCCCCAGCATTTT CASSPINQPQHF
TRBJ2-5 - TRBD2 TRBV5-1 TGCGCCAGCAGCGATACTAGCGGGGGGGCGGTCCAGTACTTC CASSDTSGGAVQYF
TRBJ1-2 - - TRBV21-1 TGTGCCAGCAGCCTTTCCCTAGGAGGCCTCTATGGCTACACCTTC CASSLSLGGLYGYTF
TRBJ2-1 - - TRBV10-3 TGTGCCATCATGGGGAGACTCTCCTACAATGAGCAGTTCTTC CAIMGRLSYNEQFF
TRBJ1-6 - - TRBV2 TGTGCCAGCTCCCTAGTGGGCCTCGATGCGGGCCCCCTCCACTTT CASSLVGLDAGPLHF
TRBJ2-5 - TRBD1 TRBV2 TGTGCCAGCAGTGCCCGGGACAGGGGTAGGGAGACCCAGTACTTC CASSARDRGRETQYF
TRBJ2-3 once TRBD2 TRBV4-2 TGTGCCAGCAGCCAAGAATCTGGCGGGGGTTACACAGATACGCAGTATTTT CASSQESGGGYTDTQYF
TRBJ1-6 - - TRBV9 TGTGCCAGCAGCGTAGGGCCTGGGGACTCCTCCTATAATTCACCCCTCCACTTT CASSVGPGDSSYNSPLHF
TRBJ1-5 once - TRBV15 TGTGCCACCAGAGTGGGAGGGGAGGGTCAGCCCCAGCATTTT CATRVGGEGQPQHF
TRBJ1-5 once - TRBV7-8 TGTGCCAGCAGCTTAAACAGCCGGATTAGCAATCAGCCCCAGCATTTT CASSLNSRISNQPQHF
TRBJ1-1 - - TRBV19 TGTGCCAGTAGTATTAGCCCACTCAACTCCGGGACTGAAGCTTTCTTT CASSISPLNSGTEAFF
TRBJ2-1 - TRBD1 TRBV25-1 TGTGCCAGCAGTGACGTGGGACAGGTAACCAATGAGCAGTTCTTC CASSDVGQVTNEQFF
TRBJ2-7 - TRBD1 TRBV10-3 TGTGCCATCAGTTCCGGGACAGACTCTGGCGAGCAGTACTTC CAISSGTDSGEQYF
TRBJ2-1 - TRBD2 TRBV7-9 TGTGCCAGCAGTTCCACCGGGACTAGGGACAATGAGCAGTTCTTC CASSSTGTRDNEQFF
TRBJ2-1 - - TRBV7-9 TGTGCCAGCAGCCCAACTCTGGGGGCTTACAATGAGCAGTTCTTC CASSPTLGAYNEQFF
TRBJ2-1 - TRBD2 TRBV3-1/TRBV3-2 TGTGCCAGCAGCCCCGCGGGACTAGCGGACAATGAGCAGTTCTTC CASSPAGLADNEQFF
TRBJ2-1 - TRBD2 TRBV6-4 TGTGCCAGCAGTGAGTCAGAAGCGGGGGGCCCTAAGGAGCAGTTCTTC CASSESEAGGPKEQFF
TRBJ2-2 - TRBD1 TRBV5-1 TGCGCCAGCAGCTTGAAACAGGGGCTGACCGGGGAGCTGTTTTTT CASSLKQGLTGELFF
TRBJ1-2 - - TRBV6-5 TGTGCCAGCAGGAAACAGGGTGGTGAGGGCTACACCTTC CASRKQGGEGYTF
TRBJ2-5 few - TRBV2 TGTGCCAGCAAAGCACCCTTAGAGACCCAGTACTTC CASKAPLETQYF
TRBJ2-1 - TRBD2 TRBV7-3 TGTGCCAGCAGCTTAACGTTAGCGGGGGCCTTCAATGAGCAGTTCTTC CASSLTLAGAFNEQFF
TRBJ2-5 - TRBD2 TRBV5-6 TGTGCCAGCAGCTTGTATCTAGCGGGAAGGGGAGAGACCCAGTACTTC CASSLYLAGRGETQYF
TRBJ1-2 - TRBD1 TRBV18 TGTGCCAGCTCACGACCTGGACAGGGGAGCTATGGCTACACCTTC CASSRPGQGSYGYTF
TRBJ1-1 once - TRBV18 TGTGCCAGCTCACCAGAAGGGGGGGCTGAAGCTTTCTTT CASSPEGGAEAFF
TRBJ1-2 - TRBD1 TRBV4-1 TGCGCCAGCAGCCCTCACAGGGGGACTGTCTATGGCTACACCTTC CASSPHRGTVYGYTF
TRBJ2-6 - - TRBV11-2 TGTGCCAGCAGCGACGGTCATCAGGGGTCTGGGGCCAACGTCCTGACTTTC CASSDGHQGSGANVLTF
TRBJ2-3 - - TRBV4-1 TGCGCCAGCAGCCAAGTGGGTAGGGGCCTTAGCACAGATACGCAGTATTTT CASSQVGRGLSTDTQYF
TRBJ2-7 - TRBD1 TRBV6-5 TGTGCCAGCAGTTACATGGACAGGGACTACGAGCAGTACTTC CASSYMDRDYEQYF
TRBJ1-2 - - TRBV6-2/TRBV6-3 TGTGCCAGCAGTTACCCAGGGTATGGCTACACCTTC CASSYPGYGYTF
TRBJ1-1 - - TRBV14 TGTGCCAGCAGCCCCGGCAGGGTTGGCACTGAAGCTTTCTTT CASSPGRVGTEAFF
TRBJ1-6 - TRBD1 TRBV27 TGTGCCAGCAGTTTGATAGGGGGCATTTCACCCCTCCACTTT CASSLIGGISPLHF
TRBJ2-2 - - TRBV20-1 TGCAGTGCTAGAGGGGCTGGGGAGCTGTTTTTT CSARGAGELFF
TRBJ2-5 many - TRBV5-1 TGCGCCAGCAGCCGGAACCCGCGGGACTTCGGATTGACCCAGTACTTC CASSRNPRDFGLTQYF
TRBJ2-1 - TRBD2 TRBV11-1 TGTGCCAGCAGCCCCGACCTCAGCGGGGGGGCGCTGGAGCAGTTCTTC CASSPDLSGGALEQFF
TRBJ1-6 - - TRBV28 TGTGCCAGCAGTGGGGAAACTCGGGGTTCACCCCTCCACTTT CASSGETRGSPLHF
TRBJ1-1 - TRBD1 TRBV5-1 TGCGCCAGCAGCTGGGGACAGGGGGCGTCTGAAGCTTTCTTT CASSWGQGASEAFF
TRBJ2-3 - TRBD2 TRBV2 TGTGCCAGCAGCGCTGTTAGCGGGGCCCGCACAGATACGCAGTATTTT CASSAVSGARTDTQYF
TRBJ1-4 - - TRBV3-1/TRBV3-2 TGTGCCAGCAGAAAAGGGGGAAATGAAAAACTGTTTTTT CASRKGGNEKLFF
TRBJ1-1 - TRBD1 TRBV19 TGTGCCAGTAGTAGGGACAGGAGGAACACTGAAGCTTTCTTT CASSRDRRNTEAFF
TRBJ2-1 - TRBD2 TRBV6-2/TRBV6-3 TGTGCCAGCAGTTTTAGCGGGGGACGGAGCAATGAGCAGTTCTTC CASSFSGGRSNEQFF
TRBJ1-4 few TRBD1 TRBV5-1 TGCGCCAGCAGCTCGGGACAGGGAGGGATGAATGAAAAACTGTTTTTT CASSSGQGGMNEKLFF
TRBJ1-2 few TRBD1 TRBV12-3/TRBV12-4 TGTGCCAGCAGAGAACAGGGGGGAATTGGCTACACCTTC CASREQGGIGYTF
TRBJ1-2 - TRBD1 TRBV2 TGTGCCAGCAGTGTTCTGGGGACAACTAGGACAGGGGGCGGCTACACCTTC CASSVLGTTRTGGGYTF